Below, 10 T cell receptor beta chains from the same sample are listed, as sequenced in a study of blood T cell repertoires in COVID-19. TCRdb's copy holds only in-frame clones and misses some; the assay was immunoSEQ multiplex PCR. The sample holds a few hundred thousand clones, 70% to 90% seen once. The sequenced sample consisted of peripheral blood. The receptor set was obtained from a woman between 70 and 85 years old with acute or convalescent COVID-19.

J is TRBJ1-5 and V is TRBV2; TRBD1 is a possible D gene (6 bases). Germline V gene lookup returns CDR1 SNHLY and CDR2 FYNNEI. Trimming took 5 bases from V and 6 from J, leaving 17 bases between them. The CDR3 length is 15 residues. The CDR3 here is CASSSRGGRRQPQHF. The CDR3 region has the DNA TGTGCCAGCAGTTCTAGGGGGGGTAGGCGTCAGCCCCAGCATTTT.

Notes on this clone: The sample carries other DNA sequences with the same CDR3. The chain couples TRBV7-8 to TRBJ1-2, with 9 bases that match TRBD1. This CDR3 comprises 16 residues. Trimming cost V 5 bases and J 4 bases; bases outside gene matches: 11. CDR1 SGHVS and CDR2 FQNEAQ come from the germline V gene. The CDR3 nucleotides read TGTGCCAGCAGCCCCGGGGGGGGACAGGGTGCCTATGGCTACACCTTC. Amino acid sequence: CASSPGGGQGAYGYTF.

The V and J genes are TRBV19 and TRBJ2-2, with a possible D match to TRBD1 (5 bases). The germline V gene has CDR1 LNHDA and CDR2 SQIVND (reference sequence). V gave up 5 bases and J gave up 4 bases, with 14 bases separating them. The CDR3 runs 15 residues. The CDR3: CASSSQGRSTGELFF. As DNA, the CDR3 is TGTGCCAGTAGTTCCCAGGGAAGGAGCACCGGGGAGCTGTTTTTT.

This clone was observed a single time. This chain uses TRBV5-1 with TRBJ1-4; 10 bases align to TRBD1. The CDR3 consists of 17 residues. The V and J ends lost 4 bases and 0 bases, in that order; junction bases with no gene match: 6. The germline V gene has CDR1 SGHRS and CDR2 YFSETQ. The CDR3 coding sequence is TGCGCCAGCAGCCCGGGACAGGGGACTGCAACTAATGAAAAACTGTTTTTT. It is translated as CASSPGQGTATNEKLFF.

The V gene is TRBV9, the J gene TRBJ1-2, with D possibly matching TRBD1 (5 bases). Germline CDR1 SGDLS, CDR2 YYNGEE. Trimming shortened V by 4 bases and J by 0 bases, and 22 bases separated the two germline ends. The CDR3 covers 18 residues. The CDR3 loop reads CASSQTPTLGLANYGYTF. The CDR3 DNA follows: TGTGCCAGCAGCCAGACCCCAACTCTGGGACTAGCTAACTATGGCTACACCTTC.

CDR3 nucleotides: TGTGCCAGCAGCTTGGGGGGGGGCGCGGCCAATGAAAAACTGTTTTTT. It yields the protein CASSLGGGAANEKLFF. V is TRBV5-4 and J is TRBJ1-4; D may be TRBD1 (6 bases). CDR1 SGHNT and CDR2 YYREEE come from the germline V gene (reference sequence). The CDR3 sequence is 16 residues long. Trimming removed 0 bases from V and 5 bases from J, with 14 bases in between.

The chain combines TRBV14 with TRBJ2-7; weak D call: TRBD1 (5 bases). Trimming removed 4 bases at V and 4 bases at J, with 17 bases between. Germline V gene sequence: CDR1 SGHDN, CDR2 FVKESK. The CDR3 is made up of 15 amino acids. CDR3 sequence: CASSLGHRNVYEQYF. The CDR3 nucleotides are TGTGCCAGCAGCCTAGGACACCGAAACGTGTACGAGCAGTACTTC.

This rearrangement joins TRBV6-5 to TRBJ1-4; the D is unclear. The CDR3 contains 14 residues. The V and J ends lost 6 bases and 5 bases respectively, with 13 bases between them. Per germline, CDR1 MNHEY and CDR2 SVGAGI. The CDR3 is CASRPEYRNEKLFF. The CDR3 nucleotides read TGTGCCAGCAGGCCCGAATACCGGAATGAAAAACTGTTTTTT.

This chain links TRBV30 with TRBJ2-1; D remains unclear. Germline CDR1 reads GTSNPN; CDR2 reads SVGIG (reference sequence). The CDR3 spans 14 residues. The germline V and J ends were trimmed by 2 bases and 2 bases, with 10 bases remaining between them. Written as DNA, the CDR3 is TGTGCCTGGAGTACCCGCGCAACCTACAATGAGCAGTTCTTC. It is translated as CAWSTRATYNEQFF.

This chain joins TRBV28 and TRBJ1-4; TRBD1 aligns across 8 bases. This CDR3 contains 17 residues. The V gene's germline CDR1 is MDHEN and CDR2 SYDVKM. The trim removed 3 bases at V and 7 bases at J, leaving 13 bases unmatched. The DNA of the CDR3 is TGTGCCAGCAGTTTCCACGGGACAGGCATCACGGTTGAAAAACTGTTTTTT. Encoded protein: CASSFHGTGITVEKLFF.